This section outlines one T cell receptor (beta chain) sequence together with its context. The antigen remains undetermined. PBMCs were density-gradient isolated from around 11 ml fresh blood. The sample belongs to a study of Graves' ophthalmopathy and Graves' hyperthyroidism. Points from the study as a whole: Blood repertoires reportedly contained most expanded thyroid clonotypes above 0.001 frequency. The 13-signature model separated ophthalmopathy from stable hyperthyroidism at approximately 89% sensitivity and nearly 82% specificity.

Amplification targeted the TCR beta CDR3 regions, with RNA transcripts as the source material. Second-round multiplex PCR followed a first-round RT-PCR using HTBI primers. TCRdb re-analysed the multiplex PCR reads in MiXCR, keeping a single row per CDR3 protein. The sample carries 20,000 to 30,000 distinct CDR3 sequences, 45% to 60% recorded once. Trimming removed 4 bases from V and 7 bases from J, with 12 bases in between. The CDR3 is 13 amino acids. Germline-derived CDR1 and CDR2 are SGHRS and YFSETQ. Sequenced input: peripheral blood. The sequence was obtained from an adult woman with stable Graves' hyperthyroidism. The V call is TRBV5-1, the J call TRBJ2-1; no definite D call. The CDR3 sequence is CASSPDLGNEQFF. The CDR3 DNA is TGCGCCAGCAGCCCTGACCTGGGGAATGAGCAGTTCTTC.